This TCR beta chain was retrieved from a study of blood T cells in healthy people across ages. Findings of the study overall: No one knew whether donors had CMV, which possibly confounded expanded clonotype changes. Diversity was higher, and naive CD4+ cells more numerous, in long-lived donors than in aged donors.

A second PCR, run for about 6 to 11 cycles, used a sample-barcoded 5' primer plus a J-beta primer mix. TCRdb used MiXCR to reprocess the 5' RACE reads, holding one entry per CDR3 protein. This table has roughly 860,000 distinct CDR3 sequences, around 62% appearing once. Germline CDR1 reads DFQATT; CDR2 reads SNEGSKA (reference sequence). The CDR3 runs 14 residues. This clonotype has a single count. The antigen remains undetermined. Healthy individuals of Caucasian origin from Russia, aged 6 to 90, served as donors. This chain joins TRBV20-1 and TRBJ2-7; TRBD1 agrees at 8 bases. The DNA matches TRBJ2-5 better at its end, which makes the J call doubtful. This receptor was identified in a man in his thirties or forties in good health. Specimen: blood. CDR3 bases: TGCAGTGCTAGAGAGGACAGGGTCACGGAGACCCAGTACTTC. This sequence encodes CSAREDRVTETQYF.